Given below is one TCR beta chain in context. Its antigen is not identified. This sample stems from a study of T cell responses to AZD1222 COVID-19 vaccine. Study results and caveats: Mostly white British, mostly female donors; authors suggested clonal diversity may be underestimated. Baseline seropositivity occurred in only a handful of AZD1222 recipients. In the spike-specific TCR repertoire, nearly half reportedly target unmutated variant regions.

V was cut by 7 bases and J by 4 bases, with 14 bases left in between. CDR1 is SNHLY, CDR2 FYNNEI, per germline. The CDR3 covers 13 residues. Libraries were prepared by immunoSEQ multiplex PCR; TCRdb keeps only in-frame clonotypes and omits some of them. The sample contains roughly 150,000 clones, roughly 92% of which appear only once. This chain connects TRBV2 to TRBJ2-7; weak D call: TRBD1 (6 bases). Sequenced material: peripheral blood, taken on day 0 of AZD1222 vaccination. The receptor was derived from an adult in good health. DNA for the CDR3: TGTGCCAGCAACAGGGAGTTGGTGTACGAGCAGTACTTC. The encoded protein is CASNRELVYEQYF.